A selection of T cell receptor beta chains follows, all from one sample in a study of shared clonotypes between healthy human individuals. The protocol was immunoSEQ multiplex PCR, while the TCRdb copy is restricted to in-frame clones and leaves out a portion. This table holds hundreds of thousands of clones, about 80% found once. Sequencing used memory CD4+ T cells sorted from blood. The receptor set was obtained from a woman in her 30s in good health. CDR3s include the opening cysteine and the closing phenylalanine or tryptophan. The D gene is left open where the match is weak. Only some rows state a clone size, as once, few, many or a class for expanded clones.

J gene	V gene	D gene	clone size	CDR3 protein	CDR3 DNA
TRBJ2-1	TRBV7-6	TRBD2	.	CASSSGLDIEGDEQFF	TGTGCCAGCAGCTCGGGACTAGATATTGAAGGGGATGAGCAGTTCTTC
TRBJ2-3	TRBV6-6	.	many	CASSYGPDTQYF	TGTGCCAGCAGTTACGGACCAGATACGCAGTATTTT
TRBJ2-4	TRBV19	TRBD1	.	CASARIGQARAKNIQYF	TGTGCCAGTGCACGTATAGGACAGGCCCGGGCCAAAAACATTCAGTACTTC
TRBJ1-1	TRBV6-5	.	.	CASSYRGLNTEAFF	TGTGCCAGCAGTTACCGGGGGCTGAACACTGAAGCTTTCTTT
TRBJ2-7	TRBV28	.	few	CASRRHGTVYEQYF	TGTGCCAGCAGGCGACACGGGACGGTCTACGAGCAGTACTTC
TRBJ2-2	TRBV4-2	TRBD1	.	CASSQELQGAGELFF	TGTGCCAGCAGCCAGGAACTACAGGGGGCCGGGGAGCTGTTTTTT
TRBJ1-1	TRBV5-1	TRBD1	.	CASSYGTGDEAFF	TGCGCCAGCAGCTACGGGACAGGGGACGAAGCTTTCTTT
TRBJ2-2	TRBV28	.	few	CASNYAGPNTGELFF	TGTGCCAGTAACTACGCCGGGCCCAACACCGGGGAGCTGTTTTTT
TRBJ1-1	TRBV11-2	.	few	CASSSSDRNTEAFF	TGTGCCAGCAGCTCCTCGGACAGGAACACTGAAGCTTTCTTT
TRBJ2-7	TRBV28	.	once	CASTLGLTVSYEQYF	TGTGCCAGCACCCTGGGGCTGACGGTTTCCTACGAGCAGTACTTC
TRBJ2-2	TRBV28	TRBD2	.	CASSPPLAANTGELFF	TGTGCCAGCAGTCCCCCCCTAGCGGCGAACACCGGGGAGCTGTTTTTT
TRBJ1-5	TRBV29-1	.	.	CSVVIRDSNQPQHF	TGCAGCGTCGTAATCCGGGACAGCAATCAGCCCCAGCATTTT
TRBJ2-7	TRBV7-9	TRBD1	.	CASSLGTGGEEQYF	TGTGCCAGCAGCCTCGGGACAGGGGGTGAAGAGCAGTACTTC
TRBJ2-1	TRBV28	TRBD2	.	CASSPPSLAGVDNEQFF	TGTGCCAGCAGTCCGCCATCCCTAGCGGGAGTTGACAATGAGCAGTTCTTC
TRBJ2-7	TRBV6-6	.	.	CASSPDRRSYEQYF	TGTGCCAGCAGTCCGGACAGACGGAGCTACGAGCAGTACTTC
TRBJ1-4	TRBV5-4	.	.	CASSLGGSGEKLFF	TGTGCCAGCAGCTTGGGTGGCTCGGGAGAAAAACTGTTTTTT
TRBJ2-7	TRBV28	TRBD2	few	CASTSSGRIYEQYF	TGTGCCAGTACCTCTAGCGGGAGAATCTACGAGCAGTACTTC
TRBJ2-1	TRBV19	TRBD2	once	CASRPLGLAGGLEQFF	TGTGCCAGTAGGCCCCTGGGACTAGCGGGAGGTTTGGAGCAGTTCTTC
TRBJ1-2	TRBV11-1	.	few	CASSLGGAGYTF	TGTGCCAGCAGCTTAGGAGGGGCTGGCTACACCTTC
TRBJ2-7	TRBV5-1	.	many	CASSEQGYGGEQYF	TGCGCCAGCAGCGAACAGGGCTATGGGGGCGAGCAGTACTTC
TRBJ1-3	TRBV4-1	.	.	CASSQARGRDTIYF	TGCGCCAGCAGCCAAGCGAGGGGTCGGGACACCATATATTTT
TRBJ1-1	TRBV16	TRBD1	.	CASSQLGQANTEAFF	TGTGCCAGCAGCCAGCTAGGACAGGCGAACACTGAAGCTTTCTTT
TRBJ1-1	TRBV5-1	.	.	CASSLSGIGVGTEAFF	TGCGCCAGCAGCTTATCAGGAATAGGTGTGGGTACTGAAGCTTTCTTT
TRBJ2-1	TRBV11-2	.	many	CASSLTRQSLSSANEQFF	TGTGCCAGCAGCTTAACCCGACAGTCCCTTAGCAGTGCCAATGAGCAGTTCTTC
TRBJ2-3	TRBV5-6	TRBD2	.	CASSRLAGSNTQYF	TGTGCCAGCAGCCGACTAGCGGGAAGTAATACGCAGTATTTT
TRBJ1-3	TRBV7-8	.	.	CASSQRRGGNTIYF	TGTGCCAGCAGCCAAAGGAGGGGGGGAAACACCATATATTTT
TRBJ2-7	TRBV5-4	.	.	CASSFPETYEQYF	TGTGCCAGCAGCTTTCCAGAGACCTACGAGCAGTACTTC
TRBJ2-2	TRBV5-1	TRBD1	many	CASSFGDRDTGELFF	TGCGCCAGCAGCTTCGGGGACAGGGACACCGGGGAGCTGTTTTTT
TRBJ2-5	TRBV6-5	.	.	CASGDKGITQYF	TGTGCCAGCGGTGACAAAGGTATCACCCAGTACTTC
TRBJ1-1	TRBV10-1	TRBD1	.	CASSSDRAITEAFF	TGCGCCAGCAGCTCGGACAGGGCGATCACTGAAGCTTTCTTT
TRBJ1-4	TRBV15	TRBD1	once	CATSRGKTGVHEKLFF	TGTGCCACCAGCAGAGGTAAAACAGGGGTACATGAAAAACTGTTTTTT
TRBJ2-1	TRBV7-2	TRBD2	.	CASSISGRPNEQFF	TGTGCCAGCAGCATTAGCGGGAGGCCCAATGAGCAGTTCTTC
TRBJ1-4	TRBV2	.	.	CASSEKPGNEKLFF	TGTGCCAGCAGTGAAAAGCCAGGGAATGAAAAACTGTTTTTT
TRBJ2-7	TRBV30	TRBD1	.	CAWSARDREAYEQYF	TGTGCCTGGAGTGCCCGGGACAGGGAGGCCTACGAGCAGTACTTC
TRBJ2-5	TRBV5-6	TRBD1	.	CASSLGDRETQYF	TGTGCCAGCAGCTTGGGGGACAGGGAGACCCAGTACTTC
TRBJ1-2	TRBV19	TRBD1	.	CASSPKGARYTF	TGTGCCAGTAGCCCCAAGGGGGCCCGCTACACCTTC
TRBJ2-2	TRBV7-6	.	.	CASSPANGELFF	TGTGCCAGCAGCCCTGCGAACGGGGAGCTGTTTTTT
TRBJ2-5	TRBV5-1	TRBD1	many	CASSFAGQGETQYF	TGCGCCAGCAGCTTTGCGGGACAGGGAGAGACCCAGTACTTC
TRBJ2-1	TRBV11-2	TRBD2	.	CASRYPGLANNEQFF	TGTGCCAGCAGATATCCGGGACTAGCAAACAATGAGCAGTTCTTC
TRBJ2-1	TRBV6-6	TRBD2	.	CASSYRLAGAHEQFF	TGTGCCAGCAGTTACCGCCTAGCGGGAGCCCATGAGCAGTTCTTC
TRBJ1-1	TRBV4-1	TRBD1	.	CASSQVGQQGLRVAFF	TGCGCCAGCAGCCAAGTGGGACAGCAAGGCCTCCGTGTAGCTTTCTTT
TRBJ1-2	TRBV7-8	.	.	CASSGGGWGYGYTF	TGTGCCAGCAGCGGAGGGGGGTGGGGCTATGGCTACACCTTC
TRBJ1-5	TRBV18	.	once	CASSLETGNQPQHF	TGTGCCAGCTCACTTGAGACGGGGAATCAGCCCCAGCATTTT